The 9 T cell receptor beta chains given below trace back to one sample, sequenced in a study of T cell responses to AZD1222 COVID-19 vaccine. TCRdb's table, derived via immunoSEQ multiplex PCR, lists solely in-frame clones and lacks some. The sample contains about 120,000 clones, 91% of which appear only once. The source was peripheral blood, collected on day 0 of AZD1222 vaccination. Every receptor here comes from an adult in good health.

The gene calls are TRBV19 and TRBJ2-5; 7 bases are a match to TRBD1. This CDR3 is built from 13 residues. The junction had 6 bases not matched to a gene; V was cut back by 7 bases and J by 4 bases. Germline V lookup: CDR1 LNHDA, CDR2 SQIVND (reference sequence). The CDR3 DNA reads TGTGCCAGTAAGGCAGGGGGTTCAGAGACCCAGTACTTC. Its protein is CASKAGGSETQYF.

V and J are TRBV4-1 and TRBJ1-3, with D uncertain. V lost 6 bases, J lost 1 base, and 19 bases lay in between. Germline values: CDR1 MGHRA, CDR2 YSYEKL. This CDR3 has 17 amino acids. Here the CDR3 reads CASSPIGRERSGNTIYF. The CDR3 region has the DNA TGCGCCAGCAGTCCTATCGGGAGGGAGAGATCTGGAAACACCATATATTTT.

This rearrangement joins TRBV4-3 to TRBJ2-1; D uncertain. The germline V gene encodes CDR1 LGHNA and CDR2 YSLEER. The CDR3 contains 14 residues. Between the trimmed V and J ends, which lost 1 base and 5 bases, there was a span of 9 bases. This CDR3 is CASSQGLVDNEQFF. CDR3 DNA: TGCGCCAGCAGCCAAGGGCTCGTAGACAATGAGCAGTTCTTC.

This clone was recorded a few times. CDR3 in amino acids: CASSGHRGADTQYF. The CDR3 coding sequence is TGTGCCAGCAGCGGCCATCGCGGAGCAGATACGCAGTATTTT. The genes are TRBV11-1 and TRBJ2-3; D remains unclear. CDR1 is SGHAT, CDR2 FQDESV, per germline (reference sequence). Trimming pared 5 bases from V and 4 bases from J, leaving 13 bases between. This CDR3 is 14 amino acids long.

This sequence joins TRBV18 and TRBJ1-4; no definite D call. Germline-derived CDR1 and CDR2 are KGHSH and LQKENI. With 2 bases removed from V and 2 bases from J, the gap between germline ends came to 3 bases. This CDR3 is 13 amino acids long. CDR3 nucleotide sequence: TGTGCCAGCTCACCAGGGACTAATGAAAAACTGTTTTTT. Its translation: CASSPGTNEKLFF.

For this clone: The junction shows a germline mismatch at one end, possibly a read error. The genes are TRBV11-2 and TRBJ1-6; TRBD1 matches 7 bases. CDR3 size: 13 residues. Per the germline V gene, CDR1 is SGHAT and CDR2 is FQNNGV. Written as DNA, the CDR3 is TGTGCCAGCAGCCTAGACAGGGCTTCACCCCTCCACTTT. Protein product: CASSLDRASPLHF.

V usage is TRBV4-3 and J usage is TRBJ2-7; D not certain. V was shortened by 0 bases and J by 3 bases, with 15 bases between the two germline ends. The CDR3 is made up of 16 amino acids. Germline CDR1 reads LGHNA; CDR2 reads YSLEER. The CDR3 DNA is TGCGCCAGCAGCCAAGATGTGGCCCTTTCTAGCTACGAGCAGTACTTC. This gives the protein CASSQDVALSSYEQYF.

This clone came up a few times. The chain combines TRBV4-3 with TRBJ1-2; 8 nucleotides line up with TRBD1. J lost 5 bases, V lost 2 bases, and 7 bases had no gene match. The length of the CDR3 is 15 residues. Germline V CDR1 and CDR2: LGHNA, YSLEER. The CDR3 DNA is TGCGCCAGCAGCCAAAGCCCCGGACAGGGTTATGGCTACACCTTC. Encoded protein: CASSQSPGQGYGYTF.

This chain connects TRBV14 to TRBJ2-7; TRBD2 agrees at 7 bases. Losses at the gene ends were 2 bases for V and 4 bases for J; bases not matched to a gene: 11. There are 16 residues in the CDR3. Germline CDR1 and CDR2: SGHDN and FVKESK. The CDR3 reads CASSQWQRGLRYEQYF. For the CDR3, the DNA is TGTGCCAGCAGCCAATGGCAGCGGGGTCTTAGGTACGAGCAGTACTTC.